This TCR beta chain was obtained from a study of identifying expanded T cells in peripheral blood. Libraries were prepared by immunoSEQ multiplex PCR; TCRdb keeps only in-frame clonotypes and omits some of them. Of about 85,000 clones in the sample, 89% were seen once. This CDR3 comprises 14 residues. Trimming left V 1 base short and J 7 bases short, with 10 bases between. CDR1 is SEHNR, CDR2 FQNEAQ, per germline (reference sequence). The origin of this receptor is a person aged 18-69 years in good health. The sample was blood. V and J are TRBV7-9 and TRBJ2-2, with D perhaps TRBD2 (6 bases). Here the CDR3 DNA reads TGTGCCAGCAGCTTAGGACTAGAAATCGGGGAGCTGTTTTTT. This gives the protein CASSLGLEIGELFF.